The 30 T cell receptor beta chains below all came from one sample that was sequenced in a study of cytomegalovirus exposure and HLA in healthy donors. Both 60 Vbeta primers and 13 Jbeta primers went into the PCR. Sequencing used immunoSEQ multiplex PCR; TCRdb keeps in-frame clones, though not all of them. The sample carries about 37,000 clones, around 81% recorded once. Source material: PBMCs. The receptors were sampled from a woman between 40 and 50 years old in good health and CMV-seronegative.

The chain uses TRBV7-2 and TRBJ1-4; no firm D call. The V end lost 4 bases, the J end lost 11 bases, and 11 bases lay between the germline ends. The V gene's germline CDR1 is SGHTA and CDR2 FQGNSA. This CDR3 has 12 residues. The CDR3 bases are TGTGCCAGCAGCTCCCCTCTAGAGAAACTGTTTTTT. It is translated as CASSSPLEKLFF.

CDR3 protein: CASGSLGTSGGNQFF. The CDR3 DNA sequence: TGTGCCAGCGGCTCACTAGGGACTAGCGGGGGTAACCAGTTCTTC. The J gene is TRBJ2-1, the V gene TRBV7-9, with TRBD2 identical over 14 bases. The CDR3 has 15 amino acids. V was pared by 8 bases and J by 13 bases, with 13 bases of the junction left unmatched. Germline V CDR1 and CDR2: SEHNR, FQNEAQ (reference sequence).

The rearrangement uses TRBV5-4 and TRBJ1-5; 10 nucleotides agree with TRBD1. Germline trimming cut 0 bases from V and 4 bases from J; bases unmatched to any gene: 4. This CDR3 spans 16 amino acids. Germline loops: CDR1 SGHNT, CDR2 YYREEE (reference sequence). The DNA of the CDR3 is TGTGCCAGCAGCTTGGCCCCGGGACAGGGGAATCAGCCCCAGCATTTT. Its translation is CASSLAPGQGNQPQHF.

The gene calls are TRBV4-1 and TRBJ2-4, with D possibly TRBD1 on 6 matching bases. The V gene lost 5 bases and the J gene lost 1 base, with 15 bases spanning the gap. Per germline, CDR1 MGHRA and CDR2 YSYEKL. The CDR3 spans 16 residues. The chain's CDR3 is CASSRGHGAAKNIQYF. Written as DNA, the CDR3 is TGCGCCAGCAGCAGGGGACACGGGGCGGCCAAAAACATTCAGTACTTC.

This clone was counted once. The rearrangement joins TRBV10-3 to TRBJ2-3, with 8 bases lining up with TRBD2. With 6 bases clipped from V and 0 bases from J, the junction kept 5 bases outside the gene matches. Per the germline V gene, CDR1 is ENHRY and CDR2 is SYGVKD. CDR3 length equals 15 residues. The CDR3 DNA is TGTGCCATCAGACCCGGACTAGCAAGCACAGATACGCAGTATTTT. Translated: CAIRPGLASTDTQYF.

This chain links TRBV28 with TRBJ2-2; D gene ambiguous. Trimming removed 7 bases from V and 4 bases from J, with 16 bases in between. This CDR3 region has 15 residues. Germline CDR1 reads MDHEN; CDR2 reads SYDVKM. The CDR3 sequence: CASTAALFTTGELFF. The CDR3 DNA reads as TGTGCCAGCACCGCTGCCCTATTTACCACCGGGGAGCTGTTTTTT.

The chain is built from TRBV6-6 and TRBJ2-4; 7 bases are a match to TRBD1. CDR3 length: 15 amino acids. Germline loops: CDR1 MNHNY, CDR2 SVGAGI (reference sequence). The V gene end was trimmed by 7 bases and the J gene end by 1 base; junction bases not matched to a gene: 7. The CDR3 spells CASKDRVGAKNIQYF. CDR3 in DNA: TGTGCCAGCAAAGACAGGGTCGGGGCCAAAAACATTCAGTACTTC.

The rearrangement links TRBV6-6 to TRBJ2-6; 7 nucleotides match TRBD1. Germline loops: CDR1 MNHNY, CDR2 SVGAGI (reference sequence). This CDR3 is 14 amino acids long. Trimming cost V 6 bases and J 10 bases; bases outside gene matches: 9. The CDR3 DNA reads TGTGCCAGCAGGTCCCAGGGGGACAATAACGTCCTGACTTTC. It encodes CASRSQGDNNVLTF.

J is TRBJ2-5 and V is TRBV7-3, with a possible D match to TRBD2 (6 bases). Germline CDR1 is SGHTA and CDR2 is FQGTGA. This CDR3 contains 15 residues. V was clipped by 4 bases and J by 5 bases, with 17 bases between them. The chain's CDR3 is CASSSPGLGLETQYF. Written as DNA, the CDR3 is TGTGCCAGCAGCTCACCGGGACTGGGGTTGGAGACCCAGTACTTC. Full variable domain (remainder filled in from reference TRBV7-3 and TRBJ2-5): GAGVSQTPSNKVTEKGKYVELRCDPISGHTALYWYRQSLGQGPEFLIYFQGTGAADDSGLPNDRFFAVRPEGSVSTLKIQRTERGDSAVYLCASSSPGLGLETQYFGPGTRLLVL.

The V call is TRBV2, the J call TRBJ1-5; maybe TRBD1 (5 bases). Trimming removed 7 bases at V and 3 bases at J, with 10 bases between. Germline V gene data show CDR1 as SNHLY and CDR2 as FYNNEI. CDR3 length: 13 amino acids. The CDR3 loop is CASTGGFNQPQHF. The CDR3 DNA follows: TGTGCCAGCACCGGGGGTTTCAATCAGCCCCAGCATTTT.

The chain links TRBV18 to TRBJ2-7; TRBD1 agrees at 8 bases. V lost 3 bases and J lost 6; bases outside the gene matches: 13. Germline assignment: CDR1 KGHSH and CDR2 LQKENI. This CDR3 has 16 amino acids. The CDR3 DNA follows: TGTGCCAGCTCACCGAATCGACAGGGGCGAAGCATCGAGCAGTACTTC. Its translation is CASSPNRQGRSIEQYF.

This chain joins TRBV15 and TRBJ2-3; 8 bases are shared with TRBD2. CDR3 size: 16 residues. V was pared by 6 bases and J by 4 bases, with 12 bases of the junction left unmatched. Germline CDR1 is LNHNV and CDR2 is YYDKDF (reference sequence). The chain's CDR3 is CATREGRGGFSDTQYF. CDR3 DNA sequence: TGTGCCACCAGAGAAGGACGGGGGGGCTTTTCAGATACGCAGTATTTT.

The genes are TRBV28 and TRBJ1-5; 12 bases align to TRBD1. Germline V gene lookup returns CDR1 MDHEN and CDR2 SYDVKM. The length of the CDR3 is 16 residues. Trimming at V came to 6 bases and at J to 6 bases, leaving 9 bases not matched to a gene. The CDR3: CASSLRGTGGTQPQHF. CDR3 sequence (DNA): TGTGCCAGCAGCCTCCGCGGGACAGGGGGCACTCAGCCCCAGCATTTT. Full variable domain (rest looked up from reference TRBV28 and TRBJ1-5): DVKVTQSSRYLVKRTGEKVFLECVQDMDHENMFWYRQDPGLGLRLIYFSYDVKMKEKGDIPEGYSVSREKKERFSLILESASTNQTSMYLCASSLRGTGGTQPQHFGDGTRLSIL.

Here the CDR3 reads CASSPDSTEAFF. CDR3 DNA sequence: TGTGCCAGCTCACCCGACAGCACTGAAGCTTTCTTT. This rearrangement joins TRBV18 to TRBJ1-1, with D perhaps TRBD1 (5 bases). V was cut by 3 bases and J by 4 bases, with 6 bases left in between. Germline V gene lookup returns CDR1 KGHSH and CDR2 LQKENI. This CDR3 spans 12 amino acids. Filled out from reference TRBV18 and TRBJ1-1, the complete variable domain reads NAGVMQNPRHLVRRRGQEARLRCSPMKGHSHVYWYRQLPEEGLKFMVYLQKENIIDESGMPKERFSAEFPKEGPSILRIQQVVRGDSAAYFCASSPDSTEAFFGQGTRLTVV.

The rearrangement uses TRBV6-6 and TRBJ2-3, with a weak D call TRBD2 (5 bases). The V end was cut by 8 bases, the J end by 5 bases, with 8 bases between. This CDR3 is built from 11 residues. Germline V gives CDR1 MNHNY, CDR2 SVGAGI (reference sequence). CDR3 in amino acids: CASLGLDTQYF. The CDR3 DNA reads TGTGCCAGCTTAGGACTAGATACGCAGTATTTT.

The chain recombines TRBV5-4 with TRBJ1-2, with TRBD1 matching 9 bases. V trimming: 4 bases; J trimming: 3 bases; junction bases outside the gene matches: 4. Germline values: CDR1 SGHNT, CDR2 YYREEE (reference sequence). The CDR3 is made up of 14 amino acids. CDR3 in DNA: TGTGCCAGCAGCCCAGGACAGGGGTACTATGGCTACACCTTC. The encoded protein is CASSPGQGYYGYTF.

The rearrangement joins TRBV15 to TRBJ2-3; D is undetermined. The CDR3 spans 13 residues. V dropped 0 bases and J dropped 5 bases, with 6 bases sitting between them. The germline V gene has CDR1 LNHNV and CDR2 YYDKDF (reference sequence). In nucleotides, the CDR3 is TGTGCCACCAGCAGAGATCCGGGAGATACGCAGTATTTT. Its protein is CATSRDPGDTQYF. Together with reference TRBV15 and TRBJ2-3, the CDR3 gives the full variable domain: DAMVIQNPRYQVTQFGKPVTLSCSQTLNHNVMYWYQQKSSQAPKLLFHYYDKDFNNEADTPDNFQSRRPNTSFCFLDIRSPGLGDTAMYLCATSRDPGDTQYFGPGTRLTVL.

The rearrangement joins TRBV6-1 to TRBJ1-1; 8 bases match TRBD1. The CDR3 loop spans 13 amino acids. The J segment lost 4 bases and the V segment lost 5 bases, leaving 3 bases of the junction unmatched. CDR1 is MNHNS, CDR2 SASEGT, per germline. CDR3 DNA sequence: TGTGCCAGCAGTTCCACAGGGGGCACTGAAGCTTTCTTT. As protein: CASSSTGGTEAFF.

This rearrangement joins TRBV6-5 to TRBJ1-5; 7 bases line up with TRBD1. Germline CDR1 and CDR2: MNHEY and SVGAGI. Trimming cost V 5 bases and J 2 bases; bases outside gene matches: 6. This CDR3 has 15 residues. CDR3 DNA: TGTGCCAGCAGTCCAACCGGGACAGGCAATCAGCCCCAGCATTTT. This gives the protein CASSPTGTGNQPQHF.

This clone was seen once. DNA for the CDR3: TGCGCCAGCAGTCACAGGGCTGCGAACACCGGGGAGCTGTTTTTT. This gives the protein CASSHRAANTGELFF. The chain carries TRBV23-1 and TRBJ2-2; D might be TRBD1 (5 bases). TRBV23-1 is marked as an open reading frame, function uncertain. This CDR3 contains 15 residues. With 3 bases removed from V and 0 bases from J, the gap between germline ends came to 8 bases.

This chain connects TRBV4-3 to TRBJ1-3; D is ambiguous. Trimming stripped 1 base from V and 1 base from J, with 17 bases between. The CDR3 has 18 amino acids. CDR1 and CDR2 (germline): LGHNA, YSLEER. The CDR3 here is CASSQGSYEAESGNTIYF. The CDR3 nucleotides are TGCGCCAGCAGCCAAGGGTCATACGAGGCAGAGTCTGGAAACACCATATATTTT.

The chain couples TRBV5-1 to TRBJ2-7, with a possible D match to TRBD1 (6 bases). V was trimmed by 0 bases and J by 5 bases, leaving 15 bases between them. The CDR3 sequence is 15 residues long. Per germline, CDR1 SGHRS and CDR2 YFSETQ. CDR3 in amino acids: CASSLGQGSVDEQYF. CDR3 DNA sequence: TGCGCCAGCAGCTTGGGTCAGGGGAGCGTCGACGAGCAGTACTTC.

This clone was seen just once. The CDR3 nucleotides read TGTGCCAGCAGCTTAGTCGGACAGGGCGGGGGATACACAGATACGCAGTATTTT. This codes for CASSLVGQGGGYTDTQYF. The chain is built from TRBV7-2 and TRBJ2-3; TRBD1 is a possible D gene (8 bases). Trimming cost V 1 base and J 2 bases, with 19 bases left between them. The germline gives CDR1 SGHTA, CDR2 FQGNSA. The CDR3 has 18 residues.

The gene calls are TRBV4-2 and TRBJ1-5; D is unclear. This CDR3 is 14 amino acids long. Trimming left V 1 base short and J 3 bases short, with 7 bases between. The V gene's germline CDR1 is LGHNA and CDR2 YNFKEQ. CDR3 nucleotides: TGTGCCAGCAGCCAAGTTACAGTCAATCAGCCCCAGCATTTT. This codes for CASSQVTVNQPQHF.

The gene calls are TRBV19 and TRBJ1-5, with 7 positions matching TRBD1. This CDR3 has 13 residues. Per germline, CDR1 LNHDA and CDR2 SQIVND (reference sequence). Losses at the gene ends were 5 bases for V and 9 bases for J; bases not matched to a gene: 7. The CDR3 coding sequence is TGTGCCAGTAGTCAGGGGGGATCTCGGCCCCAGCATTTT. Its protein is CASSQGGSRPQHF.

The V and J genes are TRBV27 and TRBJ2-4; D is possibly TRBD1 (7 bases). CDR3 length: 15 amino acids. The germline V gene encodes CDR1 MNHEY and CDR2 SMNVEV (reference sequence). Trimming removed 6 bases from V and 0 bases from J, with 12 bases in between. Here the CDR3 reads CASSQGGLAKNIQYF. The CDR3 DNA follows: TGTGCCAGCAGCCAGGGGGGTCTAGCCAAAAACATTCAGTACTTC.

The rearrangement uses TRBV6-1 and TRBJ2-1; D is possibly TRBD2 (6 bases). Germline V gene lookup returns CDR1 MNHNS and CDR2 SASEGT. Trimming cost V 8 bases and J 8 bases, with 13 bases left between them. CDR3 length: 12 residues. DNA of the CDR3: TGTGCCAGCGGGCAGGGAGGCTATGAGCAGTTCTTC. Translating it yields CASGQGGYEQFF.

This clone has just a few counts. The chain employs TRBV4-2 and TRBJ1-4; 7 nucleotides match TRBD1. V gave up 1 base and J gave up 8 bases; unmatched junction bases: 7. Per germline, CDR1 LGHNA and CDR2 YNFKEQ. The CDR3 extends over 15 amino acids. CDR3 protein: CASSQGTGENEKLFF. In DNA form, the CDR3 reads TGTGCCAGCAGCCAAGGCACAGGGGAAAACGAAAAACTGTTTTTT.

This clone was detected once. The chain couples TRBV6-1 to TRBJ2-1; TRBD1 might be the D (5 bases). CDR1 MNHNS and CDR2 SASEGT come from the germline V gene. The CDR3 has 13 amino acids. Trimming took off 8 bases at V and 10 bases at J, with 18 bases between the two ends. CDR3 sequence (DNA): TGTGCCAGCCTACTATCAGGGAAGGGGGAGCAGTTCTTC. This translates into CASLLSGKGEQFF.

V is TRBV5-4 and J is TRBJ2-1; D unresolved. CDR3 length: 15 residues. Trimming stripped 0 bases from V and 5 bases from J, with 12 bases between. Germline V gene lookup returns CDR1 SGHNT and CDR2 YYREEE (reference sequence). In DNA form, the CDR3 reads TGTGCCAGCAGCTTGGCCGGCGGAGAAAACAATGAGCAGTTCTTC. Protein product: CASSLAGGENNEQFF.